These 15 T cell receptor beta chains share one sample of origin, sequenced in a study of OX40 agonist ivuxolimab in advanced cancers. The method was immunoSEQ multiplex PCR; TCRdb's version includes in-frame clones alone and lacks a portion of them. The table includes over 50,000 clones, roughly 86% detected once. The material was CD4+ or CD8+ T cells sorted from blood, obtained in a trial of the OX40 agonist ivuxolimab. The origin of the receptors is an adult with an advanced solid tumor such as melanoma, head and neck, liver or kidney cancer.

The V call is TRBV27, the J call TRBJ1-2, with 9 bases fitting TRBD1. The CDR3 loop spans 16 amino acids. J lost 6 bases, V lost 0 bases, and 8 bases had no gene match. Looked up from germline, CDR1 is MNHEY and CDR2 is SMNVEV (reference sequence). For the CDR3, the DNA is TGTGCCAGCAGTTTATCGATTACAGGGGGCATCAATGGCTACACCTTC. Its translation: CASSLSITGGINGYTF.

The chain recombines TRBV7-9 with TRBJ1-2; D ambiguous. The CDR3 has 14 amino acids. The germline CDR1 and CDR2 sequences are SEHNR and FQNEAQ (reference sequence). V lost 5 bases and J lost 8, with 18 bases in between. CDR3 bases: TGTGCCAGCAGCCACCCCTTGAAACCGAGAGGCTACACCTTC. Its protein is CASSHPLKPRGYTF.

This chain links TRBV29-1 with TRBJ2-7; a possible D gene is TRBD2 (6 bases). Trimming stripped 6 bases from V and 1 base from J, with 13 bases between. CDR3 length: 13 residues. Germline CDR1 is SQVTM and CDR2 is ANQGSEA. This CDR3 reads CSVRTGTSYEQYF. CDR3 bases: TGCAGCGTCCGGACGGGGACTTCCTACGAGCAGTACTTC.

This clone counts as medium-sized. CDR3 nucleotide sequence: TGTGCCAGCAGCCAATCATGGACGAGAGATACGCAGTATTTT. Residues: CASSQSWTRDTQYF. The gene calls are TRBV16 and TRBJ2-3, with unresolved D. Germline V gene lookup returns CDR1 KGHSY and CDR2 FQNENV. The V and J ends lost 0 bases and 5 bases respectively, with 9 bases between them. The CDR3 extends over 14 amino acids.

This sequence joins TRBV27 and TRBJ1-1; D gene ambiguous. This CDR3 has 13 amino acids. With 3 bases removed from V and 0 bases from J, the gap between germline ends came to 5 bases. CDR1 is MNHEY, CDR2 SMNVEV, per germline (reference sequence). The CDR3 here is CASSLGMNTEAFF. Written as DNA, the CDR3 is TGTGCCAGCAGTTTGGGGATGAACACTGAAGCTTTCTTT.

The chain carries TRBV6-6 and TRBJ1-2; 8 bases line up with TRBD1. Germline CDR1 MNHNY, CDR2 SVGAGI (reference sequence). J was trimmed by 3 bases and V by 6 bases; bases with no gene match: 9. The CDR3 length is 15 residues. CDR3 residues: CASSRPGGSYYGYTF. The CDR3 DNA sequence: TGTGCCAGCAGCCGTCCAGGGGGCTCATACTATGGCTACACCTTC.

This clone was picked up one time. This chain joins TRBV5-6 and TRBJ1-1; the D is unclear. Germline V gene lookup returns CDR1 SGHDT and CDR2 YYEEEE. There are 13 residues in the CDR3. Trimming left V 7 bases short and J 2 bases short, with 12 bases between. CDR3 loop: CASQKEGNTEAFF. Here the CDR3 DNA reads TGTGCCAGCCAGAAGGAGGGTAACACTGAAGCTTTCTTT.

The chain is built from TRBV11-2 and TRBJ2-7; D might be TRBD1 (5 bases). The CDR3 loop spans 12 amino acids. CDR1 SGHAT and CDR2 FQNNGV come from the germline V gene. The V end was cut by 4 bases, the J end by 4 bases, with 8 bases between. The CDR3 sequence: CASSSGPYEQYF. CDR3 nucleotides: TGTGCCAGCAGCTCAGGGCCGTACGAGCAGTACTTC.

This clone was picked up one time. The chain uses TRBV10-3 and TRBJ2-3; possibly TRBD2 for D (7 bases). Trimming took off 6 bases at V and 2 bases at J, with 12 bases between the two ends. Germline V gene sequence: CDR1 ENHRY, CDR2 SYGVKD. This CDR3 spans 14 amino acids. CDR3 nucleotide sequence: TGTGCCATCAGGAGGGGGGGTACCACAGATACGCAGTATTTT. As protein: CAIRRGGTTDTQYF.

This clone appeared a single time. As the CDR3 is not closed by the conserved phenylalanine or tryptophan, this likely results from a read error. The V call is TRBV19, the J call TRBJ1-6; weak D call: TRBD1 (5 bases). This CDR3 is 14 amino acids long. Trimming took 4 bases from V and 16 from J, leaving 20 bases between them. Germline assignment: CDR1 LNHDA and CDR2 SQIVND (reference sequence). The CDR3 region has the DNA TGTGCCAGTAGTAAACGGGACCTTGGGAGTTCGCTCCACCTT. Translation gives CASSKRDLGSSLHL.

The CDR3 sequence: CASSLDRGNTGELFF. DNA for the CDR3: TGTGCCAGCAGTCTTGACAGGGGGAACACCGGGGAGCTGTTTTTT. V is TRBV27 and J is TRBJ2-2, with 8 bases lining up with TRBD1. Germline trimming cut 5 bases from V and 1 base from J; bases unmatched to any gene: 3. Per germline, CDR1 MNHEY and CDR2 SMNVEV (reference sequence). CDR3 length: 15 residues.

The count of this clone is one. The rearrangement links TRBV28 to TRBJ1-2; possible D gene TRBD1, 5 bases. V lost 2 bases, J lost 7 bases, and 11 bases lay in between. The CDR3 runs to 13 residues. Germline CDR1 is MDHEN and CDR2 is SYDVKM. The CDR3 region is CASSLQGEFGYTF. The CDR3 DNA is TGTGCCAGCAGTTTACAGGGAGAGTTTGGCTACACCTTC.

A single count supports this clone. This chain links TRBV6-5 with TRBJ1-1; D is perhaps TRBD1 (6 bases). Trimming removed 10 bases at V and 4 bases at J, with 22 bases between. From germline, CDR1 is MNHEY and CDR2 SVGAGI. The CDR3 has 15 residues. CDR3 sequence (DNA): TGTGCCACAACTCTGTGGGGGGCACGGGGCACTGAAGCTTTCTTT. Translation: CATTLWGARGTEAFF.

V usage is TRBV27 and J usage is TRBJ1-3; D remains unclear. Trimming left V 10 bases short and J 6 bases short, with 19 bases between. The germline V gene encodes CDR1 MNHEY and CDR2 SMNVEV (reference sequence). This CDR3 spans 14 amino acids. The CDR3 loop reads CATKSLGMANTIYF. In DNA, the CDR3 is TGTGCCACCAAGAGTCTGGGAATGGCAAACACCATATATTTT.

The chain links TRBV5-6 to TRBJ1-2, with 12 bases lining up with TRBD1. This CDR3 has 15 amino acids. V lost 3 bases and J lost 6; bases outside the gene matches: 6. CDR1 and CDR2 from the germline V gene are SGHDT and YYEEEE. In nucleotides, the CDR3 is TGTGCCAGCAGCTGGGGGACAGGGGGCTTGGATGGCTACACCTTC. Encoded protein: CASSWGTGGLDGYTF.